These 13 T cell receptor beta chains were sequenced from one sample in a study of blood T cell repertoires in COVID-19. Sequencing was performed with immunoSEQ multiplex PCR; in TCRdb, only in-frame clones are kept and a portion is missing. The sample lists around 230,000 clones, around 86% seen once, with more than 9% in the top ten. The specimen sequenced was peripheral blood. All receptors derive from a man over 45 with COVID-19, enrolled during active disease.

This clone was observed at least ten times. CDR3 in amino acids: CAIETWDRNTGELFF. CDR3 nucleotide sequence: TGTGCCATCGAGACCTGGGACAGGAACACCGGGGAGCTGTTTTTT. This chain uses TRBV6-5 with TRBJ2-2; 7 bases match TRBD1. V trimming: 10 bases; J trimming: 1 base; junction bases outside the gene matches: 9. The germline V gene encodes CDR1 MNHEY and CDR2 SVGAGI. CDR3 length equals 15 residues.

The V gene is TRBV10-3, the J gene TRBJ2-7, with D perhaps TRBD1 (6 bases). Trimming shortened V by 6 bases and J by 6 bases, and 15 bases separated the two germline ends. CDR1 is ENHRY and CDR2 is SYGVKD in the germline V gene. The CDR3 loop spans 13 amino acids. DNA for the CDR3: TGTGCCATCAGGACCCGGGAACAGGGCGAGCAGTACTTC. Translated, it gives CAIRTREQGEQYF.

In this sample, this clone turned up a few times. The genes are TRBV9 and TRBJ2-7, with TRBD1 identical over 9 bases. CDR1 and CDR2 (germline): SGDLS, YYNGEE. The CDR3 has 19 residues. V dropped 4 bases and J dropped 3; count of bases not matched to a gene: 20. The CDR3 DNA is TGTGCCAGCAGCTCTAGTCCCGGGACAGGGACGGGAGTGTTCTACGAGCAGTACTTC. Translation gives CASSSSPGTGTGVFYEQYF.

The genes are TRBV24-1 and TRBJ2-1; 9 positions agree with TRBD2. V was pared by 9 bases and J by 2 bases, with 4 bases of the junction left unmatched. This CDR3 has 14 amino acids. Germline V gives CDR1 KGHDR, CDR2 SFDVKD. The CDR3 DNA follows: TGTGCCACCGCGAGCGGGGGGACCTACAATGAGCAGTTCTTC. Translating it yields CATASGGTYNEQFF.

The chain carries TRBV3-1 (or the pseudogene TRBV3-2) and TRBJ2-3, with 8 bases lining up with TRBD1. V gave up 6 bases and J gave up 1 base; unmatched junction bases: 12. Per the germline V gene, CDR1 is LGHDT and CDR2 is YNNKEL (reference sequence). The CDR3 is made up of 17 amino acids. The CDR3: CASRTGECEVGTDTQYF. CDR3 bases: TGTGCCAGCAGGACAGGGGAATGTGAGGTGGGCACAGATACGCAGTATTTT.

The chain recombines TRBV24-1 with TRBJ1-2; TRBD1 is a possible D gene (6 bases). Germline CDR1 and CDR2: KGHDR and SFDVKD. The CDR3 covers 14 residues. V lost 2 bases, J lost 8 bases, and 14 bases lay in between. The CDR3 reads CATSDSYRVGGYTF. The CDR3 DNA is TGTGCCACCAGTGATTCTTACAGGGTCGGAGGCTACACCTTC.

V usage is TRBV5-4 and J usage is TRBJ2-7, with 12 bases matching TRBD2. This CDR3 is built from 17 residues. CDR1 and CDR2 (germline): SGHNT, YYREEE (reference sequence). Losses at the gene ends were 0 bases for V and 0 bases for J; bases not matched to a gene: 4. The CDR3 coding sequence is TGTGCCAGCAGCTTGGGGACTAGCGGGGTCCTCTCCTACGAGCAGTACTTC. It is translated as CASSLGTSGVLSYEQYF.

The CDR3 nucleotides read TGTGCCAGCAGCGCCCCCGCAGGGGGAGGAAACACCATATATTTT. Amino acids: CASSAPAGGGNTIYF. J is TRBJ1-3 and V is TRBV9; 7 positions agree with TRBD1. Trimming at V came to 3 bases and at J to 4 bases, leaving 7 bases not matched to a gene. The CDR3 runs 15 residues. Germline values: CDR1 SGDLS, CDR2 YYNGEE.

This chain joins TRBV18 and TRBJ1-1; 9 bases match TRBD1. With 3 bases clipped from V and 6 bases from J, the junction kept 8 bases outside the gene matches. The CDR3 is made up of 15 amino acids. The V gene's germline CDR1 is KGHSH and CDR2 LQKENI. In DNA form, the CDR3 reads TGTGCCAGCTCACCCTTGGACAGGGGAGGAGCTGAAGCTTTCTTT. This translates into CASSPLDRGGAEAFF.

J is TRBJ2-5 and V is TRBV4-2; TRBD1 is a possible D gene (6 bases). Germline V CDR1 and CDR2: LGHNA, YNFKEQ. V lost 5 bases and J lost 5, with 21 bases in between. This CDR3 spans 16 amino acids. The CDR3 nucleotides are TGTGCCAGCAGCTCCAGGGACACGTCTACCCGGGAGACCCAGTACTTC. Its translation: CASSSRDTSTRETQYF.

About this clone itself: One junction end does not reproduce the germline sequence, and a read error may be involved. CDR3 sequence reads: CASSRLAGARTDNF. In nucleotides, the CDR3 is TGTGCCAGCAGCAGACTAGCGGGAGCAAGAACTGATAATTTT. The rearrangement joins TRBV6-6 to TRBJ2-2; TRBD2 matches at 12 bases. Looked up from germline, CDR1 is MNHNY and CDR2 is SVGAGI (reference sequence). This CDR3 is 14 amino acids long.

The rearrangement uses TRBV15 and TRBJ1-2; possibly TRBD1 for D (6 bases). The length of the CDR3 is 15 residues. V lost 2 bases, J lost 4 bases, and 14 bases lay in between. CDR1 is LNHNV and CDR2 is YYDKDF in the germline V gene (reference sequence). The CDR3 bases are TGTGCCACCAGCAGAACCACCGGGACAAGCTATGGCTACACCTTC. It is translated as CATSRTTGTSYGYTF. The full variable domain, completed using reference TRBV15 and TRBJ1-2, is DAMVIQNPRYQVTQFGKPVTLSCSQTLNHNVMYWYQQKSSQAPKLLFHYYDKDFNNEADTPDNFQSRRPNTSFCFLDIRSPGLGDTAMYLCATSRTTGTSYGYTFGSGTRLTVV.

J is TRBJ2-3 and V is TRBV2; weak D call: TRBD2 (6 bases). Germline assignment: CDR1 SNHLY and CDR2 FYNNEI. The CDR3 is 14 amino acids. Trimming left V 3 bases short and J 2 bases short, with 9 bases between. The CDR3 DNA follows: TGTGCCAGCAGTGAGGGGGGAAACACAGATACGCAGTATTTT. This sequence encodes CASSEGGNTDTQYF. The whole variable domain, remainder taken from reference TRBV2 and TRBJ2-3, is EPEVTQTPSHQVTQMGQEVILRCVPISNHLYFYWYRQILGQKVEFLVSFYNNEISEKSEIFDDQFSVERPDGSNFTLKIRSTKLEDSAMYFCASSEGGNTDTQYFGPGTRLTVL.